This TCR beta chain was observed in a study of shared clonotypes between healthy human individuals. Positively selected for CCR7, the CD45RO-negative cells used as naive CD8 cells excluded terminally differentiated effector memory CD45RA+ cells. This clone has just one count. TCRdb's table, derived via immunoSEQ multiplex PCR, lists solely in-frame clones and lacks some. The sample has over 2 million clones, about 95% seen once. Per germline, CDR1 SGHVS and CDR2 FNYEAQ. The CDR3 length is 15 residues. V shed 1 base and J shed 1 base, with 8 bases lying between them. The source is a man younger than 30 in good health. Sequencing was performed on naive CD8+ T cells sorted from blood. V gene TRBV7-6 combines with J gene TRBJ1-5, with D possibly being TRBD1 (6 bases). The CDR3 region has the DNA TGTGCCAGCAGCTTAGGGCAGGGGAGCAATCAGCCCCAGCATTTT. It yields the protein CASSLGQGSNQPQHF.